These 9 T cell receptor beta chains share one sample of origin, sequenced in a study of T cells in Graves' hyperthyroidism and ophthalmopathy. TCR beta CDR3 sequences were amplified from RNA transcripts. Carried out on the TCR CDR3, a first-round RT-PCR used the HTBI primer set. TCRdb itself ran the multiplex PCR reads through MiXCR, one entry per CDR3 protein. The sample holds about 290,000 distinct CDR3 sequences, approximately 14% seen once. The material sequenced was blood. The source is a woman between 50 and 59 years old with Graves' hyperthyroidism that later progressed to Graves' ophthalmopathy.

Many counts were recorded for this clonotype. This CDR3 reads CASSLAGRDQPQHF. For the CDR3, the DNA is TGTGCCAGCAGCCTGGCTGGCCGCGATCAGCCCCAGCATTTT. The rearrangement joins TRBV3-1 to TRBJ1-5, with D unresolved. The ends were cut back, 4 bases at V and 5 bases at J, with 12 bases in the middle. Germline V gene lookup returns CDR1 LGHDT and CDR2 YNNKEL (reference sequence). The CDR3 has 14 amino acids.

Of note for this clonotype: This may come from a read error, since a much larger clone is one base off. The rearrangement links TRBV5-1 to TRBJ2-7; possibly TRBD2 for D (6 bases). Germline CDR1 is SGHRS and CDR2 is YFSETQ. The V and J ends lost 3 bases and 5 bases respectively, with 21 bases between them. The CDR3 spans 16 residues. CDR3 DNA: TGCGCCAGCAGCTCCCAGACTAGTTGGGATTACCACGAGCAGTACTTC. Protein product: CASSSQTSWDYHEQYF.

There are many counts of this clonotype. The chain carries TRBV7-8 and TRBJ2-7; TRBD2 aligns across 11 bases. Germline lookup yields CDR1 SGHVS and CDR2 FQNEAQ. The CDR3 consists of 16 residues. With V trimmed by 5 bases and J by 0 bases, 6 bases remained unmatched. CDR3 DNA: TGTGCCAGCAGCGCCTCCGGGACTAGCGGCTCCTACGAGCAGTACTTC. Amino acids: CASSASGTSGSYEQYF.

Many counts were recorded for this clonotype. The gene calls are TRBV5-1 and TRBJ2-5; D may be TRBD2 (6 bases). Trimming pared 5 bases from V and 3 bases from J, leaving 14 bases between. The V gene's germline CDR1 is SGHRS and CDR2 YFSETQ. The CDR3 is 14 residues long. CDR3 nucleotides: TGCGCCAGCAGGGACCGGGGCGGGAAAGAGACCCAGTACTTC. Translated, it gives CASRDRGGKETQYF.

This clonotype showed up many times. The chain joins TRBV7-8 to TRBJ1-4, with 7 bases identical to TRBD1. V shed 4 bases, J shed 5 bases, and the junction held 10 bases outside the gene matches. Per germline, CDR1 SGHVS and CDR2 FQNEAQ. The CDR3 has 16 amino acids. Written as DNA, the CDR3 is TGTGCCAGCAGCTCCGACTTCAGGGGGGTCAATGAAAAACTGTTTTTT. The encoded protein is CASSSDFRGVNEKLFF.

This clonotype was recorded at least ten times. The chain uses TRBV30 and TRBJ1-2; 7 nucleotides line up with TRBD1. This CDR3 comprises 14 residues. The J segment lost 3 bases and the V segment lost 3 bases, leaving 7 bases of the junction unmatched. CDR1 GTSNPN and CDR2 SVGIG come from the germline V gene (reference sequence). CDR3 in amino acids: CAWRAVGGDYGYTF. CDR3 nucleotides: TGTGCCTGGAGAGCTGTAGGGGGCGACTATGGCTACACCTTC.

This chain links TRBV5-6 with TRBJ2-1; D ambiguous. The V gene lost 0 bases and the J gene lost 6 bases, with 13 bases spanning the gap. Germline lookup yields CDR1 SGHDT and CDR2 YYEEEE. The CDR3 has 15 residues. CDR3 sequence reads: CASSLGPLMGNEQFF. CDR3 sequence (DNA): TGTGCCAGCAGCTTGGGTCCCCTGATGGGCAATGAGCAGTTCTTC.

The chain combines TRBV5-1 with TRBJ1-1; D call uncertain. V was clipped by 3 bases and J by 0 bases, with 12 bases between them. CDR1 is SGHRS and CDR2 is YFSETQ in the germline V gene. The CDR3 runs 15 residues. In nucleotides, the CDR3 is TGCGCCAGCAGCTATGGGGTCGGAGTGAACACTGAAGCTTTCTTT. This gives the protein CASSYGVGVNTEAFF.

V is TRBV5-1 and J is TRBJ2-3; TRBD2 matches 10 bases. This CDR3 spans 16 amino acids. V was pared by 0 bases and J by 5 bases, with 6 bases of the junction left unmatched. Germline V gene lookup returns CDR1 SGHRS and CDR2 YFSETQ. CDR3 coding DNA: TGCGCCAGCAGCTTGGGAGCGGGAGGGCCTGGAGATACGCAGTATTTT. Its translation: CASSLGAGGPGDTQYF.